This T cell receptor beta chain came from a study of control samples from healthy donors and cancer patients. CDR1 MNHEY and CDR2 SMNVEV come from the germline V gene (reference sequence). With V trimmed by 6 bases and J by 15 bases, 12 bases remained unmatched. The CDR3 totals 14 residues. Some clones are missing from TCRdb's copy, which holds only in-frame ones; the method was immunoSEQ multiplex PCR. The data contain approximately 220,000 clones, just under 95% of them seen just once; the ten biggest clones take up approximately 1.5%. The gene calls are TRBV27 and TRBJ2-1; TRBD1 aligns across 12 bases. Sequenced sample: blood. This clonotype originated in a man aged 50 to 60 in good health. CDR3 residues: CASSPGQGAPMRFF. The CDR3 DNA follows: TGTGCCAGCAGCCCGGGACAGGGGGCGCCGATGCGGTTCTTC.